The clone carrying this T cell receptor (beta chain) was counted a few times. Its antigen is currently unknown. Trimming left V 6 bases short and J 8 bases short, with 23 bases between. Germline values: CDR1 DFQATT, CDR2 SNEGSKA (reference sequence). The CDR3 extends over 15 amino acids. This entry comes from a study of post-analysis software for immune sequencing data. Study-level results: Compared with controls, patients had more of about 5 TRBV segments, including TRBV5-6, TRBV5-1 and TRBV20-1. Controls showed significantly higher normalized Chao1 diversity than did multiple sclerosis patients.

Presence of unique molecular identifiers characterized the TCR beta cDNA libraries. TCRdb re-analysed the PCR reads in MiXCR, keeping a single row per CDR3 protein. The sample records some 690,000 distinct CDR3 sequences, roughly three fifths being singletons. The TCR sequence derives from a girl aged 2 to 10 with multiple sclerosis. The sequenced sample consisted of blood. The chain links TRBV20-1 to TRBJ2-1, with D hard to call. CDR3 nucleotides: TGCAGTGCCATGGTTTTGTTGGAGTCTCGCCATGAGCAGTTCTTC. It codes for CSAMVLLESRHEQFF.